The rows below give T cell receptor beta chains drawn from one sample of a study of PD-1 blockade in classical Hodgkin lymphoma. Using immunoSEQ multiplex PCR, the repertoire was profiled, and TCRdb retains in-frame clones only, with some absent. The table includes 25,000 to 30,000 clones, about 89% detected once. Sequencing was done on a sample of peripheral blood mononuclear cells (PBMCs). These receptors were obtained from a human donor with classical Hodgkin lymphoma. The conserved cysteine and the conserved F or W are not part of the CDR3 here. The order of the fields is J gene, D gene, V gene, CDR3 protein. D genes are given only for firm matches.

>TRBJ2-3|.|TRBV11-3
ASSSGGTQY
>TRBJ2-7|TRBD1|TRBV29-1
SVGDRDYEQY
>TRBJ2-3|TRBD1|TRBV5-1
ASSGPGQGTDTQY
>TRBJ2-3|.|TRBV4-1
ASSPYLGDTQY
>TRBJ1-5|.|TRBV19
ASKGRGYSNQPQH
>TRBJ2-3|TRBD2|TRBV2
ASSVGLAGISTDTQY
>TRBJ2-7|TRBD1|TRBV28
ASSLQSGTDLYEQY
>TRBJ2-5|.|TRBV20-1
SASVRGQY
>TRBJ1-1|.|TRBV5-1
ASSGTTGGTEAF
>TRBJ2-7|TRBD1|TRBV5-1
ASSSGQGAVEQY
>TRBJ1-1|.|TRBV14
ASSQETRVVNTEAF
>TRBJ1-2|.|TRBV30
AWSVSSYGYT
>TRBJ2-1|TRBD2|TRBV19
ASSIDSTSGRNEQF
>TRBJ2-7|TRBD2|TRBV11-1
ASSLGLAVYEQY
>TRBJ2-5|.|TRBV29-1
SAGGGQETQY
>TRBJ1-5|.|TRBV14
ASSLGRNQPQH
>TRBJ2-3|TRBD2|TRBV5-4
ASSLAGVGNTQY
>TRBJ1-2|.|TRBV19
ASSLGGGYGYT
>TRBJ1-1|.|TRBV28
ASSLLLTEAF
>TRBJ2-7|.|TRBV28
ASSVMGSASYEQY
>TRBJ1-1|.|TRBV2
ASSELENTEAF
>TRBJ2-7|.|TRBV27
ASSWGNEQY
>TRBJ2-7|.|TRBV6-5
ASSTEYEQY
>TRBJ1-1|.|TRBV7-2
ASSYGPQNTEAF
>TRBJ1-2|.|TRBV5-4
ASSYPIGANYGYT
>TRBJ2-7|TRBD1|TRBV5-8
ASSHRQGGYEQY
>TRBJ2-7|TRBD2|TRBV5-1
ASSLGLAGGPIEQY
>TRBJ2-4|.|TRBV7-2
ASSRGGVNIQY
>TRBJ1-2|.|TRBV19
ASSIDFSYGYT
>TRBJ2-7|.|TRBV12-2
ASRYPSGRGAKKHEQY
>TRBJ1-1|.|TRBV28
ASSLGPGDTEAF
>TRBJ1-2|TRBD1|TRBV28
ASKQGNSNYGYT
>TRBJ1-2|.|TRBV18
ASSPQQWDGYT
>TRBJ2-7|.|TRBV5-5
ASSSDPARYEQY
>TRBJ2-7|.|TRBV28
ASRGRSYEQY
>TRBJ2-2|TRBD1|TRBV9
ASSVVGGQAGELF
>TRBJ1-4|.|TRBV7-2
ASSLRGGGFTTNEKLF
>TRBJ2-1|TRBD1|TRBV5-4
ASRPGTGGLNEQF
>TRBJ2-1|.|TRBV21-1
ASSKRPGLTSYNEQF
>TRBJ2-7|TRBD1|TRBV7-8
ASSLRTGGTYEQY
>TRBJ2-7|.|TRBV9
ASSVEGTGPYEQY